These T cell receptor beta chains were read from a single sample in a study of shared clonotypes between healthy human individuals. The protocol was immunoSEQ multiplex PCR, while the TCRdb copy is restricted to in-frame clones and leaves out a portion. Among some 1,900,000 clones listed, about 95% were seen once. The sequenced sample consisted of naive CD8+ T cells sorted from blood. These TCRs come from a man between 18 and 29 years old in good health. CDR3s include the opening cysteine and the closing phenylalanine or tryptophan. A D gene is named only where the DNA matches it firmly. Size is stated for part of the rows, as once, few or many counts, or as a class when the clone is expanded.

-,TRBV4-1,TRBD1,TRBJ2-7,TGCGCCAGCAGCCAAGAGGCACAGGGGGCGTACGAGCAGTACTTC,CASSQEAQGAYEQYF
-,TRBV27,-,TRBJ2-7,TGTGCCAGCAGTTTTGTCGGCTCCTACGAGCAGTACTTC,CASSFVGSYEQYF
-,TRBV7-7,-,TRBJ2-7,TGTGCTAGCAGCTTAGGGGTCGGATCCTACGAGCAGTACTTC,CASSLGVGSYEQYF
-,TRBV23-1,TRBD1,TRBJ1-2,TGCGCCAGCAGTCAATCGGGGACAGCCACTAACTATGGCTACACCTTC,CASSQSGTATNYGYTF
-,TRBV10-2,-,TRBJ2-3,TGCGCCAGCAGTCCAGGAAGTGAACCCACAGATACGCAGTATTTT,CASSPGSEPTDTQYF
-,TRBV10-2,-,TRBJ2-1,TGCGCCAGCAGTGAGGTTTGGAGTGAGCAGTTCTTC,CASSEVWSEQFF
-,TRBV7-9,TRBD1,TRBJ1-3,TGTGCCAGCAGCTTAGCGGGACAGGTCTCTGGAAACACCATATATTTT,CASSLAGQVSGNTIYF
-,TRBV7-6,-,TRBJ2-5,TGTGCCAGCAGCTTAGAGTCAGGGCTAGAGACCCAGTACTTC,CASSLESGLETQYF
-,TRBV25-1,TRBD2,TRBJ2-1,TGTGCCAGCAGTGACCGGGGGGTGAGATACAATGAGCAGTTCTTC,CASSDRGVRYNEQFF
-,TRBV5-1,-,TRBJ2-2,TGCGCCAGCAGCCCGGACGGATGGCCCGGGGAGCTGTTTTTT,CASSPDGWPGELFF
-,TRBV28,-,TRBJ1-2,TGTGCCAGCAGTCCCATGGGCGGAGGGGCCTATGGCTACACCTTC,CASSPMGGGAYGYTF
-,TRBV7-6,-,TRBJ1-1,TGTGCCAGCAGCTTAGGCAGGGGCCCCACTGAAGCTTTCTTT,CASSLGRGPTEAFF
-,TRBV10-1,TRBD1,TRBJ1-3,TGCGCCAGCAGCCGGACAGGGGACCCTGGAAACACCATATATTTT,CASSRTGDPGNTIYF
-,TRBV4-1,TRBD1,TRBJ1-5,TGCGCCAGCAGCCAATGGACAGGGGGCGGTCGGGCTCAGCCCCAGCATTTT,CASSQWTGGGRAQPQHF
-,TRBV2,-,TRBJ2-3,TGTGCCACCGACCTTCCTAGCGTTAGCACAGATACGCAGTATTTT,CATDLPSVSTDTQYF
-,TRBV7-9,-,TRBJ1-2,TGTGCCAGCAGCTTACGACAGGACTATGGCTACACCTTC,CASSLRQDYGYTF
-,TRBV27,-,TRBJ2-3,TGTGCCAGTTTACACGATACGCAGTATTTT,CASLHDTQYF
-,TRBV13,TRBD2,TRBJ2-1,TGTGCCAGCAGCTTCGGACTAGCGGGGGGCCCTGGCTCCTACAATGAGCAGTTCTTC,CASSFGLAGGPGSYNEQFF
-,TRBV30,-,TRBJ1-2,TGTGCCTGGAGTGTACAGGCCACCTATGGCTACACCTTC,CAWSVQATYGYTF
-,TRBV6-4,-,TRBJ2-7,TGTGCCAGCAGGGCGGGGATCCGCGAGCAGTACTTC,CASRAGIREQYF
-,TRBV9,-,TRBJ2-2,TGTGCCAGCAGCGTAGGGGGGTCGTCCGGGGAGCTGTTTTTT,CASSVGGSSGELFF
-,TRBV5-1,-,TRBJ2-1,TGCGCCAGCAGCTTGGGGGTCAGCTCCTACAATGAGCAGTTCTTC,CASSLGVSSYNEQFF
-,TRBV15,-,TRBJ2-5,TGTGCCACCAGCAGAGTAGGATACCAAGAGACCCAGTACTTC,CATSRVGYQETQYF
once,TRBV15,-,TRBJ2-5,TGTGCCACCAGCAGAGCCCCTCCCAACCGGGAGACCCAGTACTTC,CATSRAPPNRETQYF
-,TRBV5-4,TRBD2,TRBJ2-1,TGTGCCAGCAGCTTGTTGGGGGAACCGGGACTAGTTTTTTATGAGCAGTTCTTC,CASSLLGEPGLVFYEQFF
-,TRBV5-6,-,TRBJ2-7,TGTGCCAGCAGCTTCGAAGGCTACGAGCAGTACTTC,CASSFEGYEQYF
-,TRBV7-6,TRBD2,TRBJ2-3,TGTGCCAGCAGCTTAGCGCTGTCTAGCGGGGAGTGGGACACAGATACGCAGTATTTT,CASSLALSSGEWDTDTQYF
-,TRBV6-5,TRBD2,TRBJ2-1,TGTGCCAGCAGTATTAGCGGGGAAGACAATGAGCAGTTCTTC,CASSISGEDNEQFF
-,TRBV4-1,-,TRBJ2-2,TGCGCCAGCAGCCAACTAACCCCCAAAAGCAGGGACACCGGGGAGCTGTTTTTT,CASSQLTPKSRDTGELFF
-,TRBV27,TRBD1,TRBJ1-5,TGTGCCAGCAGTTTAGGGCCAGGGGGCGGACAGCCCCAGCATTTT,CASSLGPGGGQPQHF